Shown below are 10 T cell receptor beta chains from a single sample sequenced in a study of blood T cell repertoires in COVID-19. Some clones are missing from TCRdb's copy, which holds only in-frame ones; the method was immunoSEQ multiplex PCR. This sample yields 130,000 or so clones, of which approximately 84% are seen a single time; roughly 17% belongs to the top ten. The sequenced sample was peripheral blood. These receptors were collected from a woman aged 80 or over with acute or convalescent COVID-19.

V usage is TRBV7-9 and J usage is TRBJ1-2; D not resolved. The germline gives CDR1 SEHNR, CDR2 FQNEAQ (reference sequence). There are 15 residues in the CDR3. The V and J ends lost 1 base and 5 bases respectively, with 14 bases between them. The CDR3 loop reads CASSLVLAEGYGYTF. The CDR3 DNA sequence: TGTGCCAGCAGCTTAGTCTTGGCCGAGGGTTATGGCTACACCTTC.

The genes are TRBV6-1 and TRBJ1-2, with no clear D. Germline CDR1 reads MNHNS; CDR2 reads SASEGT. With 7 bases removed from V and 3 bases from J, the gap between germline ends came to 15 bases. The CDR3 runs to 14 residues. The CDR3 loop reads CASTLLERDYGYTF. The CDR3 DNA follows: TGTGCCAGCACTCTCTTAGAGCGCGACTATGGCTACACCTTC.

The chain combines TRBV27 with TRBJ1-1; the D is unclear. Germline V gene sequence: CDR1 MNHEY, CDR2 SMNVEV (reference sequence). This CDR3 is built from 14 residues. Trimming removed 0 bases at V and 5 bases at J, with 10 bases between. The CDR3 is CASSLSLGGTEAFF. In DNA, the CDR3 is TGTGCCAGCAGTTTATCTCTGGGAGGGACTGAAGCTTTCTTT.

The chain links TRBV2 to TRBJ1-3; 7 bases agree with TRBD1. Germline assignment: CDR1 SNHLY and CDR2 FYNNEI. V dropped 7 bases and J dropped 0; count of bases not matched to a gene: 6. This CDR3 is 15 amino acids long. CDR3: CASTTGVLSGNTIYF. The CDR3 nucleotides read TGTGCCAGCACTACAGGGGTCCTCTCTGGAAACACCATATATTTT.

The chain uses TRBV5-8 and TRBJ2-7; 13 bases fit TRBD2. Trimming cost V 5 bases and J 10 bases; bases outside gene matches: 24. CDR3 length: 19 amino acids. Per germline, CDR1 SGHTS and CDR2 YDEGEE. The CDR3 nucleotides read TGTGCCAGCAGGTATAATGCCGGGACTAGCGGGATCCTCCCCCAAGATCAGTACTTC. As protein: CASRYNAGTSGILPQDQYF.

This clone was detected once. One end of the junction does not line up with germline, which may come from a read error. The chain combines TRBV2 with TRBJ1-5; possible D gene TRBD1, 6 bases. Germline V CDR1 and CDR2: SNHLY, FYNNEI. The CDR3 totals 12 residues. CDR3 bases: TGTGCCAGCAGCGGCTCTATCGGGACACCTGCATTT. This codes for CASSGSIGTPAF.

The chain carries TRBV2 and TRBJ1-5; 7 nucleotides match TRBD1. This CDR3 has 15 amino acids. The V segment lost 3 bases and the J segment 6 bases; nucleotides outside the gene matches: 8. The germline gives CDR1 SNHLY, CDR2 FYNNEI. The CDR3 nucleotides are TGTGCCAGCAGTGACCAGACAGGGTCTTTTCAGCCCCAGCATTTT. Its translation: CASSDQTGSFQPQHF.

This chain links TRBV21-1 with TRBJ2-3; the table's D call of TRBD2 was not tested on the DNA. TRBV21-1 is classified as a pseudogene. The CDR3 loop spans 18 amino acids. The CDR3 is CASSKALQMSGGADTQYF. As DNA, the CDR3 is TGTGCCAGCAGCAAAGCGCTTCAGATGAGCGGGGGAGCAGATACGCAGTATTTT.

CDR3 nucleotides: TGTGCCAGCTCACCAGGACTACAGGGGGCGCAAGAGACCCAGTACTTC. Translation: CASSPGLQGAQETQYF. The chain employs TRBV18 and TRBJ2-5, with TRBD1 matching 9 bases. Looked up from germline, CDR1 is KGHSH and CDR2 is LQKENI. The CDR3 consists of 16 residues. The trim removed 2 bases at V and 2 bases at J, leaving 6 bases unmatched.

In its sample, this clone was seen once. CDR3 sequence reads: CASSTTSGRPNEQFF. CDR3 coding DNA: TGTGCCAGCAGCACTACTAGCGGGAGGCCCAATGAGCAGTTCTTC. The V gene is TRBV7-2, the J gene TRBJ2-1; 12 bases match TRBD2. Unmatched junction bases numbered 5, after V lost 5 bases and J lost 6 bases. Germline V lookup: CDR1 SGHTA, CDR2 FQGNSA. The CDR3 has 15 amino acids.